The following is a T cell receptor (beta chain) sequence with its context. Methods used by the authors: Reference gene primer amplification in the assay estimated nucleated cell counts. Generated by immunoSEQ multiplex PCR, the TCRdb table keeps only in-frame clones and is missing some. V and J calls and clone size follow that table, whereas D and trimming were derived from the DNA. The sample lists over 90,000 clones; 92% were seen once. Seattle cases were enrolled at active infection and followed longitudinally. This sample is drawn from a study of blood T cell repertoires in COVID-19. Study in general: The study drew acute and convalescent COVID-19 samples from the United States, Italy and Spain. PBMCs, B-cell-depleted T cells, or T cells were the source of the cDNA or gDNA that made up the material.

The TCR sequence derives from a woman between 45 and 60 years old with COVID-19, enrolled during active disease. Sequencing input: peripheral blood.

The CDR3 reads CASSQEGGLSRGANVLTF. Here the CDR3 DNA reads TGTGCCAGCAGCCAAGAAGGCGGCCTATCGAGAGGGGCCAACGTCCTGACTTTC. The genes are TRBV4-2 and TRBJ2-6; D is unresolved. V shed 0 bases and J shed 4 bases, with 16 bases lying between them. This CDR3 has 18 amino acids. The V gene's germline CDR1 is LGHNA and CDR2 YNFKEQ.